Listed below are T cell receptor beta chains from one sample, sequenced in a study of T cell responses to AZD1222 COVID-19 vaccine. Some clones are missing from TCRdb's copy, which holds only in-frame ones; the method was immunoSEQ multiplex PCR. The profile shows roughly 180,000 clones, roughly 87% of them singletons. The sample was peripheral blood, taken on day 0 of AZD1222 vaccination. Receptors were obtained from an adult in good health. Each CDR3 is given with its conserved first and last residue. D genes are given only for firm matches. The size field is filled for only some rows; it gives once, few, many or a size class.

d_call: NA; j_call: TRBJ1-1; v_call: TRBV3-1/TRBV3-2; clone_size: few; cdr3_nt: TGTGCCAGCAGCCAAGTTTGGGGAAGCATGAACACTGAAGCTTTCTTT; cdr3_aa: CASSQVWGSMNTEAFF
d_call: NA; j_call: TRBJ1-3; v_call: TRBV28; clone_size: once; cdr3_nt: TGTGCCAGCAGTTTCCGACGACCGCGTTACTCTGGAAACACCATATATTTT; cdr3_aa: CASSFRRPRYSGNTIYF
d_call: TRBD2; j_call: TRBJ2-3; v_call: TRBV9; clone_size: NA; cdr3_nt: TGTGCCAGCAGCAGCGGGAGGGATTCAGATACGCAGTATTTT; cdr3_aa: CASSSGRDSDTQYF
d_call: TRBD2; j_call: TRBJ2-1; v_call: TRBV3-1/TRBV3-2; clone_size: once; cdr3_nt: TGTGCCAGCAGCCAACAGACTAGCGGGAGTGATGAGCAGTTCTTC; cdr3_aa: CASSQQTSGSDEQFF
d_call: TRBD2; j_call: TRBJ2-2; v_call: TRBV24-1; clone_size: NA; cdr3_nt: TGTGCCACCAGTGACCCAGGGAGAGCGGGACTCACCGGGGAGCTGTTTTTT; cdr3_aa: CATSDPGRAGLTGELFF
d_call: NA; j_call: TRBJ1-1; v_call: TRBV5-1; clone_size: NA; cdr3_nt: TGCGCCAGCACCGACGGCACAGGGAACACTGAAGCTTTCTTT; cdr3_aa: CASTDGTGNTEAFF
d_call: TRBD1; j_call: TRBJ2-6; v_call: TRBV7-3; clone_size: NA; cdr3_nt: TGTGCCAGCAGCTTATGGACAGGGGGCACCTCTGGGGCCAACGTCCTGACTTTC; cdr3_aa: CASSLWTGGTSGANVLTF
d_call: NA; j_call: TRBJ1-2; v_call: TRBV14; clone_size: NA; cdr3_nt: TGTGCCAGCAGCCCCTTAGGGCCACCTAACTATGGCTACACCTTC; cdr3_aa: CASSPLGPPNYGYTF
d_call: NA; j_call: TRBJ2-3; v_call: TRBV2; clone_size: NA; cdr3_nt: TGTGCCAGCAGTGACAGACTTCCAGGGGGCACAGATACGCAGTATTTT; cdr3_aa: CASSDRLPGGTDTQYF
d_call: NA; j_call: TRBJ1-2; v_call: TRBV6-5; clone_size: NA; cdr3_nt: TGTGCCAGCAGTTACGACAGCCGACTTACTAACTATGGCTACACCTTC; cdr3_aa: CASSYDSRLTNYGYTF
d_call: TRBD2; j_call: TRBJ2-3; v_call: TRBV5-4; clone_size: few; cdr3_nt: TGTGCCAGCAGCTTGGGCCAGCGGGAGGCCACAGATACGCAGTATTTT; cdr3_aa: CASSLGQREATDTQYF
d_call: NA; j_call: TRBJ1-3; v_call: TRBV7-2; clone_size: once; cdr3_nt: TGTGCCAGCAGCTTAGCAGTGGGGGTACAAAACACCATATATTTT; cdr3_aa: CASSLAVGVQNTIYF
d_call: TRBD2; j_call: TRBJ2-1; v_call: TRBV6-5; clone_size: NA; cdr3_nt: TGTGCCACCACCCGTTGGACTAGTAATGAGCAGTTCTTC; cdr3_aa: CATTRWTSNEQFF
d_call: TRBD1; j_call: TRBJ2-7; v_call: TRBV11-2; clone_size: NA; cdr3_nt: TGTGCCAGCAGCTCAAGGACAGGGATGGGTGAGCAGTACTTC; cdr3_aa: CASSSRTGMGEQYF
d_call: NA; j_call: TRBJ1-2; v_call: TRBV20-1; clone_size: NA; cdr3_nt: TGCAGTGCTAGAGTAAGGGATGGCTACACCTTC; cdr3_aa: CSARVRDGYTF
d_call: NA; j_call: TRBJ2-7; v_call: TRBV19; clone_size: once; cdr3_nt: TGTGCCAGTAGTATTTCCGGGAGTCGGTACGAGCAGTACTTC; cdr3_aa: CASSISGSRYEQYF
d_call: NA; j_call: TRBJ2-1; v_call: TRBV7-9; clone_size: NA; cdr3_nt: TGTGCCAGCAGCTTTCCGGGTCCCCCCGGCGATGAGCAGTTCTTC; cdr3_aa: CASSFPGPPGDEQFF